Included here is one TCR beta chain sequence, with context. Clones were sequenced by immunoSEQ multiplex PCR, and TCRdb holds only the in-frame ones, with some missing. Of roughly 20,000 clones in the sample, 84% were seen once. The CDR3 has 18 residues. From germline, CDR1 is SGHTA and CDR2 FQGNSA. The V segment lost 5 bases and the J segment 5 bases; nucleotides outside the gene matches: 10. This specimen belongs to a study of T cell responses to AZD1222 COVID-19 vaccine. The clonotype comes from an adult who received the AZD1222 COVID-19 vaccine. Here the sequenced sample was peripheral blood, taken 28 days after the second AZD1222 dose. This rearrangement joins TRBV7-2 to TRBJ2-2; 14 nucleotides line up with TRBD2. DNA of the CDR3: TGTGCCAGCAGCGCCAGACTAGCGGGAGGGTTGGGAACCGGGGAGCTGTTTTTT. Protein: CASSARLAGGLGTGELFF.